This T cell receptor beta chain was observed in a study of T cell responses to AZD1222 COVID-19 vaccine. This clone was seen a handful of times. Its specificity is unknown. The same CDR3 is also encoded by other DNA sequences in this sample. Study outcomes and limitations: Nearly half of unique spike-specific TCRs reportedly avoided B.1.351 and B.1.1.7 mutated regions.

The CDR3 is 13 amino acids. V gave up 0 bases and J gave up 1 base, with 4 bases separating them. Germline CDR1 and CDR2: SGHNT and YYREEE (reference sequence). Here immunoSEQ multiplex PCR was the method, and the copy in TCRdb shows in-frame clones only, minus some. Of approximately 150,000 clones in the sample, around 90% were seen once. This sequence originates from an adult who received the AZD1222 COVID-19 vaccine. The material sequenced was peripheral blood, taken 28 days after the second AZD1222 dose. The J gene is TRBJ1-1, the V gene TRBV5-4; D is uncertain. The chain's CDR3 is CASSLGGNTEAFF. The CDR3 coding sequence is TGTGCCAGCAGCTTGGGCGGGAACACTGAAGCTTTCTTT.